The next 23 T cell receptor beta chains were all read from a single sample in a study of blood T cell repertoires in COVID-19. TCRdb's copy holds only in-frame clones and misses some; the assay was immunoSEQ multiplex PCR. The sample consists of about 81,000 clones, around 85% of them appearing once. Sequencing used peripheral blood. The receptors derive from a woman between 70 and 85 years old with acute or convalescent COVID-19.

J is TRBJ2-7 and V is TRBV27; D perhaps matches TRBD1 (6 bases). V was trimmed by 6 bases and J by 1 base, leaving 13 bases between them. From germline, CDR1 is MNHEY and CDR2 SMNVEV (reference sequence). The CDR3 spans 14 residues. The CDR3 nucleotides read TGTGCCAGCAGCCCCGAGGGGACATCCTACGAGCAGTACGTC. Protein product: CASSPEGTSYEQYV.

The chain employs TRBV6-4 and TRBJ2-2, with 8 bases identical to TRBD1. The CDR3 extends over 16 amino acids. Germline-derived CDR1 and CDR2 are MRHNA and SNTAGT. The V segment lost 6 bases and the J segment 4 bases; nucleotides outside the gene matches: 10. Written as DNA, the CDR3 is TGTGCCAGCAGCCGGGACAGGATTGGAGGCACCGGGGAGCTGTTTTTT. Residues: CASSRDRIGGTGELFF.

V gene TRBV10-3 combines with J gene TRBJ2-3; no definite D call. This CDR3 contains 11 residues. Trimming shortened V by 10 bases and J by 5 bases, and 10 bases separated the two germline ends. The germline V gene encodes CDR1 ENHRY and CDR2 SYGVKD. DNA of the CDR3: TGTGCCACCGCGAATGGAGATACGCAGTATTTT. Translation gives CATANGDTQYF.

As DNA, the CDR3 is TGTGCCATCAGGGAGGGACAGGGGTTAGAGGGCTACACCTTC. Translating gives CAIREGQGLEGYTF. The V gene is TRBV10-3, the J gene TRBJ1-2, with TRBD1 identical over 10 bases. Trimming at V came to 6 bases and at J to 8 bases, leaving 9 bases not matched to a gene. The germline V gene has CDR1 ENHRY and CDR2 SYGVKD. The CDR3 spans 14 residues.

The V gene is TRBV7-9, the J gene TRBJ2-3; the D gene is possibly TRBD1 (6 bases). Trimming took 6 bases from V and 6 from J, leaving 19 bases between them. The CDR3 is made up of 15 amino acids. Germline-derived CDR1 and CDR2 are SEHNR and FQNEAQ (reference sequence). The CDR3 loop is CASRSLGRGADTQYF. CDR3 sequence (DNA): TGTGCCAGCAGATCCCTAGGCAGGGGAGCGGATACGCAGTATTTT.

The rearrangement uses TRBV11-2 and TRBJ2-2; a possible D gene is TRBD1 (6 bases). Between the trimmed V and J ends, which lost 3 bases and 6 bases, there was a span of 17 bases. Per the germline V gene, CDR1 is SGHAT and CDR2 is FQNNGV. The CDR3 totals 16 residues. CDR3 region: CASSLRTAFSPGELFF. CDR3 in DNA: TGTGCCAGCAGCTTGAGGACAGCATTTTCTCCCGGGGAGCTGTTTTTT.

J is TRBJ2-5 and V is TRBV3-1 (or the pseudogene TRBV3-2); 10 positions agree with TRBD2. The junction had 7 bases not matched to a gene; V was cut back by 11 bases and J by 4 bases. The CDR3 covers 13 residues. The germline V gene has CDR1 LGHDT and CDR2 YNNKEL (reference sequence). The CDR3 DNA sequence: TGTGCCTCGGGGGCTAGCGGGGGAGAGACCCAGTACTTC. Translation: CASGASGGETQYF.

The chain combines TRBV7-9 with TRBJ1-5; D is perhaps TRBD1 (6 bases). V was cut by 5 bases and J by 0 bases, with 11 bases left in between. CDR3 length: 15 amino acids. Germline loops: CDR1 SEHNR, CDR2 FQNEAQ (reference sequence). The CDR3 region has the DNA TGTGCCAGCAGCCCAACAGGGCATAGCAATCAGCCCCAGCATTTT. It codes for CASSPTGHSNQPQHF.

V usage is TRBV7-2 and J usage is TRBJ2-3; 8 nucleotides align to TRBD2. Germline V gene data show CDR1 as SGHTA and CDR2 as FQGNSA. The CDR3 runs 14 residues. V dropped 3 bases and J dropped 4; count of bases not matched to a gene: 3. The CDR3 sequence: CASSFSGGPDTQYF. Written as DNA, the CDR3 is TGTGCCAGCAGCTTTTCGGGAGGGCCAGATACGCAGTATTTT.

The CDR3 sequence is CASSSRGLAGGKQFF. The CDR3 DNA sequence: TGTGCCAGCAGCTCGCGGGGACTAGCGGGAGGGAAGCAGTTCTTC. The chain links TRBV9 to TRBJ2-1; TRBD2 matches at 16 bases. V lost 4 bases, J lost 11 bases, and 6 bases stayed unmatched. This CDR3 contains 15 residues. Germline V CDR1 and CDR2: SGDLS, YYNGEE.

The gene calls are TRBV5-6 and TRBJ1-1, with D possibly TRBD1 on 6 matching bases. V was shortened by 1 base and J by 4 bases, with 8 bases between the two germline ends. Germline assignment: CDR1 SGHDT and CDR2 YYEEEE. The CDR3 is made up of 13 amino acids. The CDR3: CASSLTGTTEAFF. CDR3 in DNA: TGTGCCAGCAGCTTGACAGGGACCACTGAAGCTTTCTTT.

J is TRBJ2-7 and V is TRBV6-5, with 9 bases matching TRBD2. The CDR3 spans 15 residues. Germline CDR1 is MNHEY and CDR2 is SVGAGI. V was clipped by 2 bases and J by 2 bases; unmatched bases: 4. The DNA for the CDR3 is TGTGCCAGCAGTTACGCGGTAGCGGGAGCCTACGAGCAGTACGTC. Protein sequence: CASSYAVAGAYEQYV.

V gene TRBV19 combines with J gene TRBJ1-5, with D perhaps TRBD1 (6 bases). V lost 4 bases to trimming and J lost 5 bases, with 15 bases between them. Germline CDR1 and CDR2: LNHDA and SQIVND (reference sequence). The CDR3 extends over 15 amino acids. Here the CDR3 DNA reads TGTGCCAGTAGTACCCCACAGGGTGCCTATCAGCCCCAGCATTTT. It is translated as CASSTPQGAYQPQHF.

The CDR3 nucleotides are TGTGCCAGCAGCTTACTAATAACAGGGGGGCGATCTGAGACCCAGTACTTC. Translating gives CASSLLITGGRSETQYF. V is TRBV5-6 and J is TRBJ2-5; 8 bases map to TRBD1. Per germline, CDR1 SGHDT and CDR2 YYEEEE. This CDR3 comprises 17 residues. The junction had 14 bases not matched to a gene; V was cut back by 2 bases and J by 5 bases.

V usage is TRBV29-1 and J usage is TRBJ2-3; 7 positions match TRBD2. Germline CDR1 reads SQVTM; CDR2 reads ANQGSEA. With V trimmed by 4 bases and J by 5 bases, 9 bases remained unmatched. CDR3 length: 14 amino acids. CDR3 sequence (DNA): TGCAGCGTTGGCGGGAGTTTGGGTGAAGATACGCAGTATTTT. Its protein is CSVGGSLGEDTQYF.

The CDR3 region is CASSLGRAETQYF. The CDR3 DNA reads TGTGCCAGCAGCTTAGGCCGCGCAGAGACCCAGTACTTC. The chain is built from TRBV11-2 and TRBJ2-5; D is undetermined. Germline-derived CDR1 and CDR2 are SGHAT and FQNNGV. The CDR3 contains 13 residues. Trimming removed 1 base at V and 4 bases at J, with 7 bases between.

The rearrangement joins TRBV18 to TRBJ1-1, with TRBD1 identical over 8 bases. The CDR3 length is 15 residues. J was trimmed by 4 bases and V by 1 base; bases with no gene match: 5. CDR1 is KGHSH, CDR2 LQKENI, per germline. Written as DNA, the CDR3 is TGTGCCAGCTCACCACAGCACAGGGGGGCCACTGAAGCTTTCTTT. Translation gives CASSPQHRGATEAFF. Using reference TRBV18 and TRBJ1-1 for the parts outside the CDR3, the full variable domain is NAGVMQNPRHLVRRRGQEARLRCSPMKGHSHVYWYRQLPEEGLKFMVYLQKENIIDESGMPKERFSAEFPKEGPSILRIQQVVRGDSAAYFCASSPQHRGATEAFFGQGTRLTVV.

The chain employs TRBV11-2 and TRBJ1-5; no definite D call. The CDR3 is 13 amino acids. Trimming left V 1 base short and J 4 bases short, with 5 bases between. Germline V gene sequence: CDR1 SGHAT, CDR2 FQNNGV. The CDR3 loop is CASSLGLNQPQHF. CDR3 nucleotides: TGTGCCAGCAGCTTAGGACTGAATCAGCCCCAGCATTTT.

This chain joins TRBV11-2 and TRBJ2-3; D is possibly TRBD2 (5 bases). V lost 5 bases and J lost 6, with 15 bases in between. CDR1 is SGHAT, CDR2 FQNNGV, per germline. The CDR3 consists of 14 residues. In DNA, the CDR3 is TGTGCCAGCAGCCTCGGGGTATTTCACGATACGCAGTATTTT. Its translation is CASSLGVFHDTQYF.

The chain joins TRBV5-8 to TRBJ2-1, with D possibly matching TRBD2 (5 bases). The V gene lost 1 base and the J gene lost 3 bases, with 8 bases spanning the gap. This CDR3 spans 14 amino acids. Germline V gives CDR1 SGHTS, CDR2 YDEGEE. The CDR3 nucleotides are TGTGCCAGCAGCTTGTTAGCGCTCTACAATGAGCAGTTCTTC. Its translation is CASSLLALYNEQFF.

The genes are TRBV5-4 and TRBJ1-6, with 9 nucleotides matching TRBD1. CDR1 is SGHNT and CDR2 is YYREEE in the germline V gene (reference sequence). V gave up 3 bases and J gave up 5 bases; unmatched junction bases: 0. This CDR3 is 14 amino acids long. CDR3 protein: CASSWDRDNSPLHF. The CDR3 DNA reads as TGTGCCAGCAGCTGGGACAGGGATAATTCACCCCTCCACTTT.

This chain's CDR3 is CASSQQWDRGRDEQFF. The CDR3 nucleotides read TGCGCCAGCAGCCAACAGTGGGACAGGGGCAGAGATGAGCAGTTCTTC. The J gene is TRBJ2-1, the V gene TRBV4-1; 10 positions match TRBD1. The CDR3 consists of 16 residues. Unmatched junction bases numbered 9, after V lost 2 bases and J lost 8 bases. CDR1 and CDR2 from the germline V gene are MGHRA and YSYEKL.

V usage is TRBV3-1 (or the pseudogene TRBV3-2) and J usage is TRBJ1-6; D not resolved. Trimming cost V 3 bases and J 7 bases, with 16 bases left between them. CDR1 is LGHDT, CDR2 YNNKEL, per germline (reference sequence). The CDR3 has 16 residues. In DNA, the CDR3 is TGTGCCAGCAGCCACGGGGTACACAAAGCGAATTCACCCCTCCACTTT. This gives the protein CASSHGVHKANSPLHF.